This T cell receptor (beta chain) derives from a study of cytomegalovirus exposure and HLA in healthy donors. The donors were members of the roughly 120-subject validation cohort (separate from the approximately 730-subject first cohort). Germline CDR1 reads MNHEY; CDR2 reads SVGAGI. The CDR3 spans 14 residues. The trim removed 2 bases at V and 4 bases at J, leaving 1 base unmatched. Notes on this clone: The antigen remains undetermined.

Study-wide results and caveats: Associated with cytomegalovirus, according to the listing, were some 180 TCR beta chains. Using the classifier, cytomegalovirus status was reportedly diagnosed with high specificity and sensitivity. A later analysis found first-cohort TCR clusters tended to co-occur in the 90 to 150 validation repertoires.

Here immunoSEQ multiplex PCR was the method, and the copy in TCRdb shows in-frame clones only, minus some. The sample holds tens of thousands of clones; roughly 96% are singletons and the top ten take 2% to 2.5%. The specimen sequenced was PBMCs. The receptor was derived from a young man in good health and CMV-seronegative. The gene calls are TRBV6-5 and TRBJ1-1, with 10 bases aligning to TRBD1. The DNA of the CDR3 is TGTGCCAGCAGTTACAGGACAGGGGGCACTGAAGCTTTCTTT. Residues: CASSYRTGGTEAFF.